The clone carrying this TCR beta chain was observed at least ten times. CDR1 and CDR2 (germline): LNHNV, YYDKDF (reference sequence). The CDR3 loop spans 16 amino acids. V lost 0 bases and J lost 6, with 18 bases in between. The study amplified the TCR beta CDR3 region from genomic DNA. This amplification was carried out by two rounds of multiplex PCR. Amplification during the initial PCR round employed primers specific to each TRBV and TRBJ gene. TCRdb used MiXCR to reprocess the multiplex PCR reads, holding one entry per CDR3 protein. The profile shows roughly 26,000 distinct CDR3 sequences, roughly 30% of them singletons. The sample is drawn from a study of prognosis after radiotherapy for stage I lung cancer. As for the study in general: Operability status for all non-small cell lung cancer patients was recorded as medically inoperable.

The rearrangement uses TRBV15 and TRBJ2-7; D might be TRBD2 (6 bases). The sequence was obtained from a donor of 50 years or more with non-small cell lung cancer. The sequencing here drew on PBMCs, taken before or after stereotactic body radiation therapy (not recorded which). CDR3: CATSRETGTGTGEQYF. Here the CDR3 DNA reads TGTGCCACCAGCAGAGAGACCGGGACCGGGACTGGCGAGCAGTACTTC.